This T cell receptor (beta chain) is drawn from a study of T cells after yellow fever vaccination. The TCR cDNA carried a universal primer site and UMIs from 5'RACE template switching. TCRdb analysed the 5' RACE reads with MiXCR anew, one entry per CDR3 protein. The sample consists of under 300,000 distinct CDR3 sequences, 6.9% of them appearing once. This clonotype was observed a handful of times. What it binds is not known. Whole-study results and caveats: High-abundance clonotypes from the bulk population could contaminate FACS-sorted repertoires. The study found a weaker secondary response that peaked faster, day 5 versus 15. Most primary-vaccination clones reappeared after the booster (about 95% CD4, roughly 88% CD8).

The receptor's source is a man younger than 45 who received the YFV17D yellow fever vaccine. The input for sequencing was CD4+ T cells sorted from PBMCs, taken 15 days after the yellow fever booster vaccination.

DNA of the CDR3: TGTGCCAGCAGCTGGAGCTCTGAAGCTTTCTTT. The encoded protein is CASSWSSEAFF. The chain carries TRBV11-2 and TRBJ1-1; D not certain. CDR1 is SGHAT, CDR2 FQNNGV, per germline. The CDR3 has 11 amino acids. The ends were cut back, 4 bases at V and 6 bases at J, with 6 bases in the middle.